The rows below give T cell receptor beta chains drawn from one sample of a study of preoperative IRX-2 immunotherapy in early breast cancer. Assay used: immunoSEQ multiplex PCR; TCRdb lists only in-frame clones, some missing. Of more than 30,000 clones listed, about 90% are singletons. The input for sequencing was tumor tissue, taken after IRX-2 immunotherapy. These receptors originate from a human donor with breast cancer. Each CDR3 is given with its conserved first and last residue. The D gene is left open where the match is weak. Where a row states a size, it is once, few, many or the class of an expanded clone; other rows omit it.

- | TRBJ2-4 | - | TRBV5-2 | CASSVGQGGYIQYF | TGTGCCAGCAGCGTCGGACAGGGGGGGTACATTCAGTACTTC
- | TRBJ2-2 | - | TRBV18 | CASSPPGRAGELFF | TGTGCCAGCTCACCACCGGGTCGGGCCGGGGAGCTGTTTTTT
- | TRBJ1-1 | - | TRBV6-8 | CASSLSQATNTEAFF | TGTGCCAGCAGTTTATCCCAGGCCACGAACACTGAAGCTTTCTTT
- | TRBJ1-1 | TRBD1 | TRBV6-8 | CASAPGQGLLSEAFF | TGTGCCAGCGCCCCGGGACAGGGACTTCTATCTGAAGCTTTCTTT
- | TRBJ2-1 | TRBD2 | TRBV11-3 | CASSFQGTSGAYNEQFF | TGTGCCAGCAGCTTTCAAGGAACTAGCGGAGCCTACAATGAGCAGTTCTTC
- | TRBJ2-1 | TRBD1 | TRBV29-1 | CSVEDPRTGNKVQFF | TGCAGCGTTGAAGACCCCCGGACAGGCAACAAGGTGCAGTTCTTC
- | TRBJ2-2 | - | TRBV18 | CASSPAGGGGTGELFF | TGTGCCAGCTCACCAGCAGGAGGGGGCGGCACCGGGGAGCTGTTTTTT
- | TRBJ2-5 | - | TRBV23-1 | CASSLVDGQAQYF | TGCGCCAGCAGCTTAGTTGACGGGCAGGCACAGTACTTC
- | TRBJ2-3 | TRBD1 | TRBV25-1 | CASSAPQGTTDTQYF | TGTGCCAGCAGTGCCCCACAGGGGACGACAGATACGCAGTATTTT
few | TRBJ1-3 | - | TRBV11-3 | CASSLWQAASGNTIYF | TGTGCCAGCAGCTTATGGCAGGCTGCCTCTGGAAACACCATATATTTT
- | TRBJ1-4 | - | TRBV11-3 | CASSSTPYNEKLFF | TGTGCCAGCAGCTCTACCCCTTATAATGAAAAACTGTTTTTT
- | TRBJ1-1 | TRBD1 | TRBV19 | CASSTLATGGYTEAFF | TGTGCCAGTAGTACCTTAGCGACAGGGGGATACACTGAAGCTTTCTTT
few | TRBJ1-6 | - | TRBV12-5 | CASGLVSPGSYNSPLHF | TGTGCTAGTGGTTTGGTATCGCCGGGCTCCTATAATTCACCCCTCCACTTT
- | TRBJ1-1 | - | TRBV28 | CASSLETMNRGAFF | TGTGCCAGCAGTTTAGAGACAATGAATCGAGGAGCTTTCTTT
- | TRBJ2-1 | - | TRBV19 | CASSNGAFRDEQFF | TGTGCCAGTAGTAATGGGGCATTCCGAGATGAGCAGTTCTTC
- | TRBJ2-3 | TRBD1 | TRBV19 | CASSRLGQGGTDTQYF | TGTGCCAGTAGTCGACTTGGACAGGGGGGCACAGATACGCAGTATTTT
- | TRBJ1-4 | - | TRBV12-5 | CASGLSLGDSNEKLFF | TGTGCTAGTGGTTTGTCCTTGGGAGATTCTAATGAAAAACTGTTTTTT
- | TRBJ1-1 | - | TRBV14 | CASSQVYGGQDTFF | TGTGCCAGCAGCCAAGTGTATGGGGGGCAGGATACTTTCTTT
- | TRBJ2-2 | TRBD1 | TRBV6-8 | CAISNRDRVTGELFF | TGTGCCATCAGCAACCGGGACAGGGTCACCGGGGAGCTGTTTTTT
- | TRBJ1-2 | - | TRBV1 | CASSQGPSLGYGYTF | TGCGCCAGCAGCCAAGGCCCCAGCCTCGGCTATGGCTACACCTTC
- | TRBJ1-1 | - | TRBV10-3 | CAISEPGTPEAFF | TGTGCCATCAGTGAGCCCGGGACACCTGAAGCTTTCTTT